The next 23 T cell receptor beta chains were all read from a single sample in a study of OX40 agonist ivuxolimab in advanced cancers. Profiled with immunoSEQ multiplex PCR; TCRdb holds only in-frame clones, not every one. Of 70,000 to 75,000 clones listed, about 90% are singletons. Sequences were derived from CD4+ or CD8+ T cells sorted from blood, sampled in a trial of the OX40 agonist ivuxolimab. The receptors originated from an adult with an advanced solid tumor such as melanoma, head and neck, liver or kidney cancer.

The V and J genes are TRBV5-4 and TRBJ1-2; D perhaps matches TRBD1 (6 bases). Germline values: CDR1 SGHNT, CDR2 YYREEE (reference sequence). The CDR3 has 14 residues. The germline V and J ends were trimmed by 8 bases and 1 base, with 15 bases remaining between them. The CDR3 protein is CASYILGGNYGYTF. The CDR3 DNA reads TGTGCCAGTTATATACTAGGGGGTAACTATGGCTACACCTTC.

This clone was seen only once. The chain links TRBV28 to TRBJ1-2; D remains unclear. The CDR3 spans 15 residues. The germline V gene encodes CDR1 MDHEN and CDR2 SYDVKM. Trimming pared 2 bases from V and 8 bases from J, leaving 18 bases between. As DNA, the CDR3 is TGTGCCAGCAGTTTAGATACACCGGGTTTCTCCGGCTACACCTTC. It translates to CASSLDTPGFSGYTF.

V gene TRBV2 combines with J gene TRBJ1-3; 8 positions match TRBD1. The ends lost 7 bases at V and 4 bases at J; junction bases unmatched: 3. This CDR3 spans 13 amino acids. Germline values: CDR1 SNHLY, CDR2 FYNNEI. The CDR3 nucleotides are TGTGCCAGCATAGGACAGGGAGGAAACACCATATATTTT. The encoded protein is CASIGQGGNTIYF.

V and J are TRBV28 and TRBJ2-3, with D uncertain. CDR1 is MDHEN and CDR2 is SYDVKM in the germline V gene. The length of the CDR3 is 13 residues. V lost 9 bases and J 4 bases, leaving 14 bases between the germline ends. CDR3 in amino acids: CASSRRSPDTQYF. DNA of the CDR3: TGTGCCAGTTCTAGGCGATCCCCAGATACGCAGTATTTT.

The CDR3 reads CASSIAGTGGSGANVLTF. The DNA of the CDR3 is TGTGCCAGTAGTATCGCCGGGACAGGGGGCTCTGGGGCCAACGTCCTGACTTTC. J is TRBJ2-6 and V is TRBV19, with 11 bases identical to TRBD1. Trimming took 3 bases from V and 0 from J; bases not matched to a gene: 4. This CDR3 contains 18 residues. Germline CDR1 and CDR2: LNHDA and SQIVND (reference sequence).

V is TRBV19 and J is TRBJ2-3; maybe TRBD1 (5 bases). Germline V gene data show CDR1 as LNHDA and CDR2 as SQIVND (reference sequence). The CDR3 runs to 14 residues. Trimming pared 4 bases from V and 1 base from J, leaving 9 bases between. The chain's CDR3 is CASSRVGGTDTQYF. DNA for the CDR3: TGTGCCAGTAGTAGGGTAGGGGGCACAGATACGCAGTATTTT.

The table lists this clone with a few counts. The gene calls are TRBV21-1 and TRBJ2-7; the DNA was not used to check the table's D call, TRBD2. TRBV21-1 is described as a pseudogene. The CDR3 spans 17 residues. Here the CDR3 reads CASSKAPTSLPRYEQYF. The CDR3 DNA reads TGTGCCAGCAGCAAAGCTCCAACAAGTCTTCCGAGGTACGAGCAGTACTTC.

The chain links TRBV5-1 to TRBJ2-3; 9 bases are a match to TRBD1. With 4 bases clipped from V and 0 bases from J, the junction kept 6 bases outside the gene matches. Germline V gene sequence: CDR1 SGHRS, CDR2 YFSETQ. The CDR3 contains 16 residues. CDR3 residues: CASSAGTGPSTDTQYF. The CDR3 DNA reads TGCGCCAGCAGCGCCGGGACAGGGCCTAGCACAGATACGCAGTATTTT.

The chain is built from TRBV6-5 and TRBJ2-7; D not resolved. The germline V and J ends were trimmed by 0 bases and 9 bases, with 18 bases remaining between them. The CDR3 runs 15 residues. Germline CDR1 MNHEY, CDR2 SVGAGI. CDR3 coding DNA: TGTGCCAGCAGTTACTCGGCGAATTCACCTCACGGGCAGTACTTC. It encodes CASSYSANSPHGQYF.

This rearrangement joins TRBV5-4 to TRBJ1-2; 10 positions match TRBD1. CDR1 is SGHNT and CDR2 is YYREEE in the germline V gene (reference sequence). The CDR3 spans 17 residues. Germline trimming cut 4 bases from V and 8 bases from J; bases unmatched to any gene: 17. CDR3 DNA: TGTGCCAGCAGCCCCGAGGGGGCGACAGGGGGCGCGGAGGGCTACACCTTC. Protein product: CASSPEGATGGAEGYTF.

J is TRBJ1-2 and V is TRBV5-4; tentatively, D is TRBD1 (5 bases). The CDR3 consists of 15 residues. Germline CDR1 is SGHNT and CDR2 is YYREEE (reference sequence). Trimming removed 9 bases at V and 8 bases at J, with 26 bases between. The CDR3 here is CATKLQGITTLGYTF. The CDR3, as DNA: TGTGCCACCAAACTTCAGGGAATCACTACGTTAGGCTACACCTTC.

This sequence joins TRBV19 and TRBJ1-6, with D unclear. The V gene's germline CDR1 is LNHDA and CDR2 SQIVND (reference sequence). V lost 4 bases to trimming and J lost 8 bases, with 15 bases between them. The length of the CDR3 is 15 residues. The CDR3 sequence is CASSRTSKADSPLHF. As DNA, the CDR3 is TGTGCCAGTAGTAGGACTTCTAAGGCTGATTCACCCCTCCACTTT.

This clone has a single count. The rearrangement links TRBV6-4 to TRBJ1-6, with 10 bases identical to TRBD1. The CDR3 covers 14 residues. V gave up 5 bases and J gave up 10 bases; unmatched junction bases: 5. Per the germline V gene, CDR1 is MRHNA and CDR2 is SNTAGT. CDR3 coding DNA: TGTGCCAGCAGTCCCGGGACAGGGGTGTCACCCCTCCACTTT. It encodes CASSPGTGVSPLHF.

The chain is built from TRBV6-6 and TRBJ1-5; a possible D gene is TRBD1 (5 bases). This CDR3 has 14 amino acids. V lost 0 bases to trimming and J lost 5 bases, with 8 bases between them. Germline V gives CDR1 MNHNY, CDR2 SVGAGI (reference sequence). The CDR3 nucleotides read TGTGCCAGCAGTTACTCGACAGAACATCAGCCCCAGCATTTT. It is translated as CASSYSTEHQPQHF.

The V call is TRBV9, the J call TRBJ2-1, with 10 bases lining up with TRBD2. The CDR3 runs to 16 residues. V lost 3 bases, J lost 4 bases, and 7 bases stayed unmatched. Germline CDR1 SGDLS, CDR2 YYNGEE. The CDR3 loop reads CASSAASGSPYNEQFF. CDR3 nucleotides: TGTGCCAGCAGCGCGGCTAGCGGGAGCCCGTACAATGAGCAGTTCTTC.

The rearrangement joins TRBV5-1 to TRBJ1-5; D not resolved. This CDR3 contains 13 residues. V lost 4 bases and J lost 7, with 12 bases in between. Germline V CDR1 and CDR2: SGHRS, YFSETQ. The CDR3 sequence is CASSAGPGQPQHF. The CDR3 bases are TGCGCCAGCAGCGCCGGACCCGGGCAGCCCCAGCATTTT. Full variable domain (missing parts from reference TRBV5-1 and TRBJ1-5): KAGVTQTPRYLIKTRGQQVTLSCSPISGHRSVSWYQQTPGQGLQFLFEYFSETQRNKGNFPGRFSGRQFSNSRSEMNVSTLELGDSALYLCASSAGPGQPQHFGDGTRLSIL.

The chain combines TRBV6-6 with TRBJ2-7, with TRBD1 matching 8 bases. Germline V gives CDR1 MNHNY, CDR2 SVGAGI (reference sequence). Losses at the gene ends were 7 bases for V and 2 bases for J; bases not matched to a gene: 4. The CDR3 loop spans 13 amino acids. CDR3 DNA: TGTGCCAGCAAGGACAGGGATCCCTACGAGCAGTACTTC. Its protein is CASKDRDPYEQYF.

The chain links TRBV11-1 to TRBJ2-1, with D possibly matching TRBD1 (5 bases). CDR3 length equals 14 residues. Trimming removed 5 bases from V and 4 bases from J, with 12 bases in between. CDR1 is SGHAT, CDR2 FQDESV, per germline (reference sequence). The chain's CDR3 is CASSQNTGYNEQFF. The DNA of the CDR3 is TGTGCCAGCAGCCAAAATACAGGATACAATGAGCAGTTCTTC. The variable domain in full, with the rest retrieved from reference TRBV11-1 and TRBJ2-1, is EAEVAQSPRYKITEKSQAVAFWCDPISGHATLYWYRQILGQGPELLVQFQDESVVDDSQLPKDRFSAERLKGVDSTLKIQPAELGDSAMYLCASSQNTGYNEQFFGPGTRLTVL.

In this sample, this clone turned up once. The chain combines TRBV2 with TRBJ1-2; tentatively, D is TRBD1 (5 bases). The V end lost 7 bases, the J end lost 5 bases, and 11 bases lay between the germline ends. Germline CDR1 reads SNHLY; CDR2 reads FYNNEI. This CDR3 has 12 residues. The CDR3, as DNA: TGTGCCAGCACCGACAGCCGATATGGCTACACCTTC. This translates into CASTDSRYGYTF.

The CDR3 protein is CASSQLAGGSNEQFF. The CDR3 DNA is TGTGCCAGCAGCCAGCTAGCGGGAGGATCGAATGAGCAGTTCTTC. The J gene is TRBJ2-1, the V gene TRBV14, with 11 bases that match TRBD2. CDR1 and CDR2 from the germline V gene are SGHDN and FVKESK. V lost 3 bases, J lost 7 bases, and 5 bases stayed unmatched. The CDR3 runs to 15 residues.

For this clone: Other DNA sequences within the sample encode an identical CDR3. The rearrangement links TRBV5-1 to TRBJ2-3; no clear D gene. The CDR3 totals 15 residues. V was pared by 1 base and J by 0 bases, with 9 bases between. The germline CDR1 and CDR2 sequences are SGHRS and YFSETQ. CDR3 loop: CASSLPGTSTDTQYF. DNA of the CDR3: TGCGCCAGCAGCTTGCCAGGCACTAGCACAGATACGCAGTATTTT.

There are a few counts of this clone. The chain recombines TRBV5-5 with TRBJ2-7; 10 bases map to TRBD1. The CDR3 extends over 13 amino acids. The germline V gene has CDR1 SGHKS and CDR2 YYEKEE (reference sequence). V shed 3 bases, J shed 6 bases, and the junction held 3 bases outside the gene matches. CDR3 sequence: CASSWDRGGEQYF. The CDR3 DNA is TGTGCCAGCAGCTGGGACAGGGGCGGCGAGCAGTACTTC.

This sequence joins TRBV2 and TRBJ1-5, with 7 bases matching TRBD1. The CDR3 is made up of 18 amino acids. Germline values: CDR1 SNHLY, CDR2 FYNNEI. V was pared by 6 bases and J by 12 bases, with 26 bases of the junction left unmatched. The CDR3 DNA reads TGTGCCAGCAGCCCCTCCACGGGACAGACCGGGGGGTCGATGATCCAGCATTTT. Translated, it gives CASSPSTGQTGGSMIQHF. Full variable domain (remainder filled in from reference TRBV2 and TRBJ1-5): EPEVTQTPSHQVTQMGQEVILRCVPISNHLYFYWYRQILGQKVEFLVSFYNNEISEKSEIFDDQFSVERPDGSNFTLKIRSTKLEDSAMYFCASSPSTGQTGGSMIQHFGDGTRLSIL.